The 17 T cell receptor beta chains in this list originate from one sample, sequenced in a study of blood T cell repertoires in COVID-19. TCRdb's table, derived via immunoSEQ multiplex PCR, lists solely in-frame clones and lacks some. The table has roughly 110,000 clones, about 88% seen once. The sequencing sample was made of peripheral blood. These receptor sequences come from a woman aged 70-85 years who had recovered from COVID-19.

This clone was counted once. This chain links TRBV10-3 with TRBJ1-1, with TRBD1 matching over 7 bases. CDR3 length equals 15 residues. Per germline, CDR1 ENHRY and CDR2 SYGVKD. Trimming removed 4 bases from V and 1 base from J; junction bases left unmatched: 6. CDR3 residues: CAISASGQANTEAFF. The DNA for the CDR3 is TGTGCCATCAGTGCCTCCGGACAGGCGAACACTGAAGCTTTCTTT.

This chain links TRBV6-2 or TRBV6-3 with TRBJ2-5, with 9 positions matching TRBD2. The germline CDR1 and CDR2 sequences are MNHEY and SVGEGT. The CDR3 spans 16 residues. The trim removed 5 bases at V and 1 base at J, leaving 8 bases unmatched. The CDR3 region has the DNA TGTGCCAGCAGTGACCTAGCGGGGAAACCCCAAGAGACCCAGTACTTC. It is translated as CASSDLAGKPQETQYF.

The V and J genes are TRBV6-5 and TRBJ2-2; D unclear. The germline V and J ends were trimmed by 8 bases and 3 bases, with 7 bases remaining between them. The CDR3 runs 12 residues. The V gene's germline CDR1 is MNHEY and CDR2 SVGAGI. The CDR3 DNA sequence: TGTGCCAGCCACACCTACACCGGGGAGCTGTTTTTT. Its protein product is CASHTYTGELFF.

In nucleotides, the CDR3 is TGTGCCAGCAGTGTGGGGGGAGGCTTGAGCTATGGCTACACCTTC. Its protein is CASSVGGGLSYGYTF. V is TRBV7-9 and J is TRBJ1-2, with D possibly TRBD1 on 5 matching bases. The CDR3 is made up of 15 amino acids. V was shortened by 6 bases and J by 4 bases, with 18 bases between the two germline ends. Germline V gene sequence: CDR1 SEHNR, CDR2 FQNEAQ (reference sequence).

V usage is TRBV5-1 and J usage is TRBJ2-3; D call uncertain. The V end was cut by 4 bases, the J end by 0 bases, with 9 bases between. CDR1 is SGHRS and CDR2 is YFSETQ in the germline V gene. The CDR3 sequence is 14 residues long. CDR3 protein: CASSARSSTDTQYF. The CDR3 region has the DNA TGCGCCAGCAGCGCCCGGTCTAGCACAGATACGCAGTATTTT.

The chain employs TRBV5-1 and TRBJ2-2, with D perhaps matching TRBD2 (7 bases). Germline CDR1 reads SGHRS; CDR2 reads YFSETQ. The CDR3 has 17 amino acids. The germline V and J ends were trimmed by 1 base and 4 bases, with 17 bases remaining between them. The CDR3 loop is CASSLRVGGQGTGELFF. Written as DNA, the CDR3 is TGCGCCAGCAGCTTGCGGGTCGGGGGGCAAGGCACCGGGGAGCTGTTTTTT.

This clone was recorded a few times. V usage is TRBV4-1 and J usage is TRBJ1-2, with a tentative D call TRBD1 (5 bases). Germline loops: CDR1 MGHRA, CDR2 YSYEKL. The CDR3 contains 15 residues. V gave up 2 bases and J gave up 2 bases, with 12 bases separating them. CDR3: CASSQIQTANYGYTF. CDR3 DNA: TGCGCCAGCAGCCAAATACAGACAGCAAACTATGGCTACACCTTC.

CDR3 in DNA: TGTGCCAGCAGCAGCGGGGAGGCCACAGATACGCAGTATTTT. Translated: CASSSGEATDTQYF. The V call is TRBV28, the J call TRBJ2-3; 7 bases agree with TRBD2. Germline-derived CDR1 and CDR2 are MDHEN and SYDVKM. The CDR3 loop spans 14 amino acids. Trimming cost V 6 bases and J 2 bases; bases outside gene matches: 5.

The chain joins TRBV30 to TRBJ2-3; 10 bases are shared with TRBD2. CDR3 length equals 13 residues. The germline CDR1 and CDR2 sequences are GTSNPN and SVGIG (reference sequence). With V trimmed by 4 bases and J by 4 bases, 2 bases remained unmatched. In DNA form, the CDR3 reads TGTGCCTGGAAGCGGGGGGGCGCAGATACGCAGTATTTT. Encoded protein: CAWKRGGADTQYF. The full variable domain, completed using reference TRBV30 and TRBJ2-3, is SQTIHQWPATLVQPVGSPLSLECTVEGTSNPNLYWYRQAAGRGLQLLFYSVGIGQISSEVPQNLSASRPQDRQFILSSKKLLLSDSGFYLCAWKRGGADTQYFGPGTRLTVL.

CDR3 residues: CASQDSLGNTIYF. CDR3 nucleotides: TGTGCCAGCCAAGACAGCCTTGGAAACACCATATATTTT. The V gene is TRBV6-5, the J gene TRBJ1-3; maybe TRBD1 (5 bases). The CDR3 extends over 13 amino acids. Trimming left V 8 bases short and J 3 bases short, with 11 bases between. Germline loops: CDR1 MNHEY, CDR2 SVGAGI.

CDR3 sequence: CASSDPGQGDNEQFF. DNA of the CDR3: TGTGCCAGCAGTGACCCGGGACAGGGTGACAATGAGCAGTTCTTC. This sequence joins TRBV25-1 and TRBJ2-1, with 9 positions matching TRBD1. CDR1 and CDR2 (germline): MGHDK, SYGVNS. The CDR3 is made up of 15 amino acids. V trimming: 3 bases; J trimming: 5 bases; junction bases outside the gene matches: 5.

The chain employs TRBV5-1 and TRBJ1-1; TRBD1 matches 7 bases. With V trimmed by 4 bases and J by 9 bases, 6 bases remained unmatched. Looked up from germline, CDR1 is SGHRS and CDR2 is YFSETQ. This CDR3 contains 12 residues. CDR3 in DNA: TGCGCCAGCAGCGCCGGGACAGCCAAAGCTTTCTTT. Its translation: CASSAGTAKAFF.

J is TRBJ1-3 and V is TRBV7-9; TRBD1 is a possible D gene (6 bases). CDR1 is SEHNR and CDR2 is FQNEAQ in the germline V gene (reference sequence). V dropped 2 bases and J dropped 4 bases, with 9 bases sitting between them. The CDR3 is 14 amino acids. The CDR3, as DNA: TGTGCCAGCAGCTTAAGGACAGTCGGAAACACCATATATTTT. Protein product: CASSLRTVGNTIYF.

This clone was detected only once. The chain has TRBV13 and TRBJ1-3; no clear D gene. Germline CDR1 is PRHDT and CDR2 is FYEKMQ (reference sequence). The CDR3 sequence is 15 residues long. Trimming pared 4 bases from V and 6 bases from J, leaving 16 bases between. Here the CDR3 reads CASSSTPAEENTIYF. DNA for the CDR3: TGTGCCAGCAGCTCTACCCCGGCTGAGGAAAACACCATATATTTT.

The gene calls are TRBV6-6 and TRBJ1-6; D is unresolved. Germline-derived CDR1 and CDR2 are MNHNY and SVGAGI (reference sequence). The CDR3 spans 16 residues. The V end lost 9 bases, the J end lost 0 bases, and 15 bases lay between the germline ends. The CDR3 protein is CASDVGRGSYNSPLHF. CDR3 DNA sequence: TGTGCCAGTGATGTGGGCCGGGGCTCCTATAATTCACCCCTCCACTTT.

This sequence joins TRBV7-2 and TRBJ1-6; D unclear. V was cut by 3 bases and J by 10 bases, with 7 bases left in between. Germline values: CDR1 SGHTA, CDR2 FQGNSA. The CDR3 is 12 amino acids. The CDR3 bases are TGTGCCAGCAGCTTTTTGGAGTCACCCCTCCACTTT. This encodes CASSFLESPLHF.

This clone occurred a few times. J is TRBJ1-6 and V is TRBV2; tentative D call: TRBD1 (6 bases). Trimming pared 6 bases from V and 7 bases from J, leaving 7 bases between. Germline assignment: CDR1 SNHLY and CDR2 FYNNEI. This CDR3 comprises 12 residues. The CDR3 is CASRDSNSPLHF. The CDR3 nucleotides read TGTGCCAGCAGGGACAGCAATTCACCCCTCCACTTT.